The clone carrying this T cell receptor beta chain was seen once. Its antigen is as yet unknown. The V gene lost 3 bases and the J gene lost 12 bases, with 12 bases spanning the gap. Looked up from germline, CDR1 is MNHNS and CDR2 is SASEGT. This CDR3 is built from 12 residues. This record belongs to a study of shared clonotypes between healthy human individuals. The study's findings and limits: Generation probabilities were higher for clonotypes shared across all four sorted-subset donors than for unshared ones.

Sequenced by immunoSEQ multiplex PCR; TCRdb stores in-frame clones only, minus some. Of over a million clones in the sample, approximately 96% were seen once. This receptor was obtained from a man aged 30 to 39 in good health. This chain joins TRBV6-1 and TRBJ2-1; perhaps TRBD2 as D (6 bases). The sample was naive CD4+ T cells sorted from blood. Subset: CD45RA+ positively selected. CDR3 nucleotide sequence: TGTGCCAGCAGTGATGTGGGACTCCCGCAGTTCTTC. Translating it yields CASSDVGLPQFF.